This T cell receptor beta chain was recovered during a study of blood T cell repertoires in COVID-19 (TCRdb year 2020). With regard to the full study: Samples covering the acute and convalescent phases of COVID-19 were provided by collaborators in the United States, Italy and Spain. The material from the prospective study consisted of cDNA or gDNA derived from T cells, B-cell-depleted T cells, or PBMCs. Subjects who had been exposed to COVID-19, were actively infected with it, or had recovered from it provided the deeply sampled blood TCRbeta repertoires that made up the dataset. The repertoires were released in a freely available public database intended as a resource for research on the immune response to SARS-CoV-2. Samples were obtained from the ongoing ImmuneRACE study (first 160 participants) and from about 1,300 subjects provided by 6 global collaborators. A de-identified subject ID, COVID-19 status, age in years and sex were almost always included in the sample metadata. Where available, HLA class I and class II types were obtained from metadata supplied by the sample provider rather than from assay-based typing.

The immunoSEQ Assay, a bias-controlled multiplex PCR, was used to amplify TCRbeta CDR3 regions from genomic DNA. Under the source paper's analysis protocol: Within the assay, amplification of reference gene primers was used to estimate how many nucleated cells each sample contained. To quantify the absolute abundance of each unique TCRbeta CDR3 rearrangement, sequence reads were collapsed and filtered. Productive Simpson clonality was computed per sample as the square root of Simpson's diversity index over productive rearrangements. This is the immuneACCESS table as TCRdb keeps it, with only in-frame sequences that have V and J called. A part of the clones is gone; compared with another copy, unresolved V genes explain less than half, and the rest is unexplained. That table gives V, J and clone size, and the DNA gave D and trimming. The sample contains some 89,000 clones, around three quarters of them found a single time. 7% of the sample belongs to the ten largest clones.

The sample holds a few counts of this clone. The antigen it recognizes is unknown. No much larger clone is present one base from it, and per-base qualities are unavailable. Beyond this particular receptor, the publication reports: How much clinical and demographic metadata was included differed by source and by participant, and the metadata was provided uncurated.

Clipping removes 3 bases from V and 6 bases from J, with 7 as the unmatched junction base count. CDR1 and CDR2 are drawn from the germline V gene (reference sequence): SGHNT, YYREEE. Inclusive of the bounding cysteine and phenylalanine, the CDR3 is 14 residues long. The sequence is cut down to CDR3 DNA, 42 bases in frame from base 1. Collaborating institutions collected whole blood in K2EDTA tubes following their own protocols. For TCRbeta analysis, collaborators shipped samples in one of three forms: frozen whole blood, isolated PBMCs, or DNA extracted from either of those sample types. The sequencing sample was made of peripheral blood. The chain employs TRBV5-4 and TRBJ2-5; 8 of the junction bases match TRBD1. This clonotype originated in a man aged 65-85 years with acute or convalescent COVID-19. The CDR3 in this case is CASSSMDRVKTQYF. The bases read TGTGCCAGCAGCTCCATGGACAGGGTAAAGACCCAGTACTTC.